Below are 16 T cell receptor beta chains sequenced from a single sample in a study of CD8 T cells in ankylosing spondylitis. TCRdb recomputed calls from the 5' RACE reads with MiXCR, one row per CDR3 protein. The table records about 31,000 distinct CDR3 sequences, 5.5% to 8% of them present only once. The sample was blood, either unsorted or a sorted T cell fraction (not recorded which). These receptor sequences come from a male donor with ankylosing spondylitis or in good health (not recorded which).

This clonotype was found many times. The rearrangement uses TRBV20-1 and TRBJ2-5, with a tentative D call TRBD1 (5 bases). Germline CDR1 reads DFQATT; CDR2 reads SNEGSKA (reference sequence). Deletions cut 3 bases from V and 4 bases from J, with 15 bases between. The CDR3 sequence is 14 residues long. The CDR3 DNA reads as TGCAGTGCTAGTGGTGGCAGGGCTGGAGAGACCCAGTACTTC. Protein product: CSASGGRAGETQYF.

This clonotype showed up just a few times. This chain connects TRBV11-1 to TRBJ1-4; 9 bases match TRBD1. There are 15 residues in the CDR3. Losses at the gene ends were 7 bases for V and 8 bases for J; bases not matched to a gene: 11. Germline CDR1 is SGHAT and CDR2 is FQDESV (reference sequence). As DNA, the CDR3 is TGTGCCAGCACGACGGCACAGGGGGCGCAGGAAAAACTGTTTTTT. It specifies CASTTAQGAQEKLFF.

The rearrangement joins TRBV5-1 to TRBJ2-2, with 12 bases fitting TRBD1. Germline lookup yields CDR1 SGHRS and CDR2 YFSETQ. The CDR3 is 15 residues long. With V trimmed by 2 bases and J by 7 bases, 3 bases remained unmatched. CDR3 sequence: CASSFGTGGDGELFF. CDR3 DNA: TGCGCCAGCAGCTTCGGGACAGGGGGCGACGGGGAGCTGTTTTTT.

This clonotype was observed many times. The chain has TRBV27 and TRBJ2-7; 9 bases are shared with TRBD2. The V gene's germline CDR1 is MNHEY and CDR2 SMNVEV (reference sequence). The CDR3 totals 15 residues. Trimming at V came to 8 bases and at J to 3 bases, leaving 11 bases not matched to a gene. The CDR3, as DNA: TGTGCCAGCGGCCCGGTTTTAGCGGGGGACTACGAGCAGTACTTC. Amino acid sequence: CASGPVLAGDYEQYF.

The table lists this clonotype with many counts. The rearrangement joins TRBV5-5 to TRBJ1-2, with D possibly TRBD1 on 6 matching bases. V lost 0 bases to trimming and J lost 8 bases, with 11 bases between them. Germline CDR1 and CDR2: SGHKS and YYEKEE (reference sequence). The CDR3 is made up of 13 amino acids. The CDR3 region has the DNA TGTGCCAGCAGCTTGGAACAGGGATACGGCTACACCTTC. Its translation is CASSLEQGYGYTF.

This clonotype was observed many times. V and J are TRBV11-3 and TRBJ2-3; D may be TRBD1 (5 bases). The CDR3 has 14 amino acids. V dropped 5 bases and J dropped 2 bases, with 11 bases sitting between them. Germline V gene lookup returns CDR1 SGHNT and CDR2 YENEEA. The CDR3 region has the DNA TGTGCCAGCAGCCAAGGACAAAACACAGATACGCAGTATTTT. Translation: CASSQGQNTDTQYF.

In its sample, this clonotype was seen many times. The chain carries TRBV5-1 and TRBJ2-1, with 10 bases fitting TRBD2. CDR3 length equals 16 residues. The junction had 12 bases not matched to a gene; V was cut back by 4 bases and J by 8 bases. Germline V gene data show CDR1 as SGHRS and CDR2 as YFSETQ. The CDR3 loop reads CASSGPGLAVFHEQFF. The CDR3 region has the DNA TGCGCCAGCAGCGGACCCGGACTAGCGGTCTTCCATGAGCAGTTCTTC. The variable domain in full, completed from reference TRBV5-1 and TRBJ2-1, reads KAGVTQTPRYLIKTRGQQVTLSCSPISGHRSVSWYQQTPGQGLQFLFEYFSETQRNKGNFPGRFSGRQFSNSRSEMNVSTLELGDSALYLCASSGPGLAVFHEQFFGPGTRLTVL.

This clonotype was seen many times. V gene TRBV4-1 combines with J gene TRBJ2-7; 13 bases line up with TRBD2. This CDR3 comprises 16 residues. Germline CDR1 reads MGHRA; CDR2 reads YSYEKL. V shed 4 bases and J 5 bases; nucleotides not matched to a gene: 8. The CDR3 protein is CASSRGLAGVAHEQYF. The CDR3 coding sequence is TGCGCCAGCAGCCGCGGACTAGCGGGAGTCGCCCACGAGCAGTACTTC.

V gene TRBV5-4 combines with J gene TRBJ2-1; D not resolved. Trimming cost V 2 bases and J 3 bases, with 3 bases left between them. The CDR3 covers 12 residues. CDR1 and CDR2 from the germline V gene are SGHNT and YYREEE (reference sequence). The CDR3 is CASSLLYNEQFF. CDR3 nucleotides: TGTGCCAGCAGCTTACTCTACAATGAGCAGTTCTTC. The whole variable domain, remainder taken from reference TRBV5-4 and TRBJ2-1, is ETGVTQSPTHLIKTRGQQVTLRCSSQSGHNTVSWYQQALGQGPQFIFQYYREEENGRGNFPPRFSGLQFPNYSSELNVNALELDDSALYLCASSLLYNEQFFGPGTRLTVL.

This clonotype was recorded many times. CDR3 DNA sequence: TGCAGTGCTAGAGTCCTAGCGGGAGTCACAGATACGCAGTATTTT. Encoded protein: CSARVLAGVTDTQYF. J is TRBJ2-3 and V is TRBV20-1, with TRBD2 identical over 10 bases. Germline values: CDR1 DFQATT, CDR2 SNEGSKA (reference sequence). V trimming: 1 base; J trimming: 2 bases; junction bases outside the gene matches: 3. CDR3 length: 15 amino acids.

This chain uses TRBV28 with TRBJ2-5; 7 bases are a match to TRBD1. Unmatched junction bases numbered 10, after V lost 1 base and J lost 2 bases. In germline, CDR1 is MDHEN, CDR2 SYDVKM. CDR3 length: 17 amino acids. Here the CDR3 reads CASSLSPGGWNQETQYF. CDR3 coding DNA: TGTGCCAGCAGTTTATCTCCAGGGGGTTGGAATCAAGAGACCCAGTACTTC. Based on the CDR3 plus reference TRBV28 and TRBJ2-5, the full variable domain is DVKVTQSSRYLVKRTGEKVFLECVQDMDHENMFWYRQDPGLGLRLIYFSYDVKMKEKGDIPEGYSVSREKKERFSLILESASTNQTSMYLCASSLSPGGWNQETQYFGPGTRLLVL.

Many counts were recorded for this clonotype. J is TRBJ2-7 and V is TRBV5-1, with 8 bases matching TRBD2. This CDR3 contains 13 residues. V was clipped by 4 bases and J by 3 bases; unmatched bases: 3. Germline-derived CDR1 and CDR2 are SGHRS and YFSETQ. The CDR3, as DNA: TGCGCCAGCAGCCTAGCGGGCTTCTACGAGCAGTACTTC. Its protein product is CASSLAGFYEQYF.

There are a few counts of this clonotype. The V gene is TRBV6-1, the J gene TRBJ2-1; 8 positions match TRBD2. The CDR3 is 13 amino acids. V was clipped by 6 bases and J by 12 bases; unmatched bases: 10. Germline-derived CDR1 and CDR2 are MNHNS and SASEGT. CDR3 nucleotides: TGTGCCAGCAGAGGGGTCGGGAGGGAGGCGCAGTTCTTC. Its translation: CASRGVGREAQFF.

This clonotype came up many times. The gene calls are TRBV25-1 and TRBJ2-1; 7 nucleotides align to TRBD2. Germline V gene data show CDR1 as MGHDK and CDR2 as SYGVNS. This CDR3 contains 14 residues. Unmatched junction bases numbered 9, after V lost 10 bases and J lost 3 bases. The CDR3 reads CATEEAGNYNEQFF. The CDR3 DNA reads as TGTGCCACCGAGGAAGCGGGAAACTACAATGAGCAGTTCTTC.

The V gene is TRBV15, the J gene TRBJ2-1; D is unclear. V dropped 0 bases and J dropped 7 bases, with 4 bases sitting between them. The germline CDR1 and CDR2 sequences are LNHNV and YYDKDF (reference sequence). The CDR3 extends over 12 amino acids. The CDR3 region has the DNA TGTGCCACCAGCAGAGATGAGAATGAGCAGTTCTTC. Its protein product is CATSRDENEQFF.

The chain recombines TRBV2 with TRBJ2-1; maybe TRBD1 (5 bases). The CDR3 has 15 amino acids. Looked up from germline, CDR1 is SNHLY and CDR2 is FYNNEI. V lost 1 base and J lost 8, with 15 bases in between. The CDR3 DNA reads TGTGCCAGCAGTGAAGGACAGCCGTTTCTCCATGAGCAGTTCTTC. Translating gives CASSEGQPFLHEQFF.